One sample yielded the 6 T cell receptor beta chains listed below, sequenced in a study of response to subunit inactivated influenza vaccine. TCRdb called the RT-PCR reads again in MiXCR, with one record for every CDR3 protein. The sample records about 650,000 distinct CDR3 sequences, approximately 15% being singletons. Material: PBMCs from blood, obtained 11 to 12 days after vaccination. These receptor sequences come from a man aged 45-60 years who received an inactivated influenza vaccine.

The chain couples TRBV7-3 to TRBJ2-1; the match to TRBD1 covers 10 bases. Germline CDR1 SGHTA, CDR2 FQGTGA. The CDR3 length is 15 residues. V shed 0 bases and J 10 bases; nucleotides not matched to a gene: 6. The CDR3 is CASSLTRQGAGEQFF. CDR3 coding DNA: TGTGCCAGCAGCTTAACTCGACAGGGGGCAGGGGAGCAGTTCTTC.

This sequence joins TRBV20-1 and TRBJ2-1; 10 bases line up with TRBD2. The CDR3 is 16 amino acids. The V gene end was trimmed by 6 bases and the J gene end by 8 bases; junction bases not matched to a gene: 16. CDR1 is DFQATT and CDR2 is SNEGSKA in the germline V gene (reference sequence). This CDR3 reads CSAPDGLADTRDEQFF. The CDR3, as DNA: TGCAGTGCCCCGGATGGACTAGCGGACACAAGGGATGAGCAGTTCTTC.

This clonotype was seen more than once but under ten times. This chain's CDR3 is CASSLDRGMFDTQYF. In nucleotides, the CDR3 is TGCGCCAGCAGCTTGGACAGGGGGATGTTTGATACGCAGTATTTT. The gene calls are TRBV5-1 and TRBJ2-3, with 8 positions matching TRBD1. This CDR3 spans 15 amino acids. The ends lost 0 bases at V and 6 bases at J; junction bases unmatched: 6. The germline V gene encodes CDR1 SGHRS and CDR2 YFSETQ.

This clonotype was recorded at least ten times. V and J are TRBV5-1 and TRBJ1-2, with D perhaps matching TRBD1 (6 bases). Germline V gene data show CDR1 as SGHRS and CDR2 as YFSETQ. CDR3 size: 17 residues. The V and J ends lost 4 bases and 3 bases respectively, with 22 bases between them. For the CDR3, the DNA is TGCGCCAGCAGCCAGTGGACGGACAGCTCGGGGGACTATGGCTACACCTTC. Translation: CASSQWTDSSGDYGYTF.

The genes are TRBV11-2 and TRBJ1-1; D is ambiguous. V gave up 5 bases and J gave up 0 bases, with 7 bases separating them. Germline CDR1 and CDR2: SGHAT and FQNNGV. The CDR3 sequence is 13 residues long. As DNA, the CDR3 is TGTGCCAGCAGCAGGCTAATGAACACTGAAGCTTTCTTT. This gives the protein CASSRLMNTEAFF.

The chain combines TRBV5-1 with TRBJ2-5; D tentatively reads TRBD1 or TRBD2 (6 bases each). Deletions cut 5 bases from V and 2 bases from J, with 19 bases between. The CDR3 sequence is 16 residues long. Germline CDR1 is SGHRS and CDR2 is YFSETQ. This CDR3 reads CASRTRGGQNQETQYF. As DNA, the CDR3 is TGCGCCAGCAGGACGCGGGGTGGACAGAATCAAGAGACCCAGTACTTC.